The next 2 T cell receptor beta chains were all read from a single sample in a study of T cells in localized non-small cell lung cancer. Data came from immunoSEQ multiplex PCR; TCRdb stores just in-frame clones and leaves some out. The repertoire holds thousands of clones, roughly 22% seen once, with roughly 21% in the top ten. The sample here was lung tumor tissue, taken before any cancer treatment. The receptors stem from an older male donor with stage II lung adenocarcinoma.

This chain uses TRBV6-8 with TRBJ2-3, with TRBD2 matching 8 bases. J lost 3 bases, V lost 6 bases, and 11 bases had no gene match. Germline V gene data show CDR1 as MNHGY and CDR2 as SAAAGT. This CDR3 has 16 residues. The CDR3: CASRQELAAGTDTQYF. The CDR3 region has the DNA TGTGCCAGCAGACAAGAACTAGCGGCAGGAACAGATACGCAGTATTTT.

This clone is labeled medium-sized. The chain recombines TRBV11-3 with TRBJ1-1, with no clear D. The V and J ends lost 3 bases and 3 bases respectively, with 14 bases between them. CDR1 is SGHNT, CDR2 YENEEA, per germline. This CDR3 has 15 residues. CDR3 nucleotide sequence: TGTGCCAGCAGCTTGTCTCCAGCCTGGGACACTGAAGCTTTCTTT. Residues: CASSLSPAWDTEAFF.